The entry that follows covers one TCR beta chain sequence. Its cognate antigen is unknown. The data derive from a study of beta chain features in type 1 diabetes. As for the study in general: Age, gender and cell yields were alike across patients and healthy donors. Findings of the study overall: In all four CD4+ subsets, TCRB CDR3 length was significantly, moderately reduced in type 1 diabetes. Comparison showed that naive, central memory and Treg TCRB repertoires appeared more similar among patients than among healthy donors.

This CDR3 is 14 amino acids long. The germline V gene has CDR1 MNHEY and CDR2 SMNVEV (reference sequence). Trimming removed 0 bases from V and 9 bases from J, with 12 bases in between. As every portion of the isolated RNA was reverse transcribed, the sequencing read expressed TCRB transcripts. The protocol was immunoSEQ multiplex PCR, while the TCRdb copy is restricted to in-frame clones and leaves out a portion. Of about 350,000 clones listed, around 20% were seen once; the top ten hold around 0.045%. Sequenced material: naive CD4+ T cells from blood. The chain combines TRBV27 with TRBJ2-1, with D possibly matching TRBD2 (5 bases). The receptor's source is a woman in her late teens or twenties in good health. CDR3 protein: CASSLSVRAGEQFF. CDR3 DNA: TGTGCCAGCAGTTTATCGGTGAGGGCAGGTGAGCAGTTCTTC.